This note documents a single T cell receptor beta chain sequence. Original processing notes: Amplification of reference gene primers provided the estimated nucleated cell counts. TCRdb keeps only in-frame clones here, not all; method: immunoSEQ multiplex PCR. That table supplies the V and J calls and clone size; D and trimming were determined from the DNA. Of 70,000 or so clones listed, roughly 90% were seen once; the top ten hold 1.4% to 1.5%. Germline lookup yields CDR1 SGHVS and CDR2 FNYEAQ. Between the trimmed V and J ends, which lost 1 base and 6 bases, there was a span of 16 bases. CDR3 length equals 16 residues. The record originates from a study of blood T cell repertoires in COVID-19. Across the whole study: Sample material is recorded as cDNA or gDNA derived from T cells, B-cell-depleted T cells, or PBMCs.

The sequencing input was peripheral blood. This chain connects TRBV7-6 to TRBJ1-5; tentatively, D is TRBD1 (6 bases). This receptor was taken from a man aged 50-59 years with acute or convalescent COVID-19. In nucleotides, the CDR3 is TGTGCCAGCAGCTTAGTCGTGGGGGGGGCGTCTCAGCCCCAGCATTTT. The encoded protein is CASSLVVGGASQPQHF.